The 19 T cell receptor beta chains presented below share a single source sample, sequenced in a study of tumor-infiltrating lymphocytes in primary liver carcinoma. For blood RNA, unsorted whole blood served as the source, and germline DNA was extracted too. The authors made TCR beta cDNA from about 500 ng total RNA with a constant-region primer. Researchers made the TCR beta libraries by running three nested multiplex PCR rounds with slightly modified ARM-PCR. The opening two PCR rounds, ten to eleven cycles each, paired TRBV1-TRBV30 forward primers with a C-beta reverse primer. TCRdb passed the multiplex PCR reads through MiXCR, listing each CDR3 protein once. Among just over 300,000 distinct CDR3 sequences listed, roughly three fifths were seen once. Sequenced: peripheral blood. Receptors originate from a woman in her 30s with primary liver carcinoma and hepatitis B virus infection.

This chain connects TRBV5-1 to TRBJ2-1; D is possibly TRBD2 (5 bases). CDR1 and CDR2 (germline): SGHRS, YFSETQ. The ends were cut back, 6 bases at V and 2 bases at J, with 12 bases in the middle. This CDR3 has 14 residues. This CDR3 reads CASMVAKTYNEQFF. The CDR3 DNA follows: TGCGCCAGCATGGTAGCGAAAACCTACAATGAGCAGTTCTTC. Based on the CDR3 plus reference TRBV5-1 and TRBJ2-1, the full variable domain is KAGVTQTPRYLIKTRGQQVTLSCSPISGHRSVSWYQQTPGQGLQFLFEYFSETQRNKGNFPGRFSGRQFSNSRSEMNVSTLELGDSALYLCASMVAKTYNEQFFGPGTRLTVL.

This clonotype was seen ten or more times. The CDR3 here is CASSLGPTKQFF. The CDR3 region has the DNA TGTGCCAGCAGCTTAGGCCCTACGAAGCAGTTCTTC. The rearrangement joins TRBV11-2 to TRBJ2-1; D is uncertain. V dropped 1 base and J dropped 11 bases, with 9 bases sitting between them. The length of the CDR3 is 12 residues. Germline CDR1 and CDR2: SGHAT and FQNNGV.

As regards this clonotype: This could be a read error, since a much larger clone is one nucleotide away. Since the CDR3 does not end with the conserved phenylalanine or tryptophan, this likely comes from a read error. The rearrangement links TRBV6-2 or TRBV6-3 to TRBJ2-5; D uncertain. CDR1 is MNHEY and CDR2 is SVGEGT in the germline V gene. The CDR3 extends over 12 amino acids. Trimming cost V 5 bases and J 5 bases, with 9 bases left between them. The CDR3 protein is CASSLQRETQYL. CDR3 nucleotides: TGTGCCAGCAGTCTACAACGGGAGACCCAGTACTTA.

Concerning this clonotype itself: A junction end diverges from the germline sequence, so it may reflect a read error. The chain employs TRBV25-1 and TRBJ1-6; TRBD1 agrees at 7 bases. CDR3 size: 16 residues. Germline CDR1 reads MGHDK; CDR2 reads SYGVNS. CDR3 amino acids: CAGSEYRRGGNSPLHF. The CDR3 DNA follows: TGTGCCGGCAGTGAATATAGAAGAGGGGGCAATTCACCCCTCCACTTT. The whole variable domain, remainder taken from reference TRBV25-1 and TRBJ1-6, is EADIYQTPRYLVIGTGKKITLECSQTMGHDKMYWYQQDPGMELHLIHYSYGVNSTEKGDLSSESTVSRIRTEHFPLTLESARPSHTSQYLCAGSEYRRGGNSPLHFGNGTRLTVT.

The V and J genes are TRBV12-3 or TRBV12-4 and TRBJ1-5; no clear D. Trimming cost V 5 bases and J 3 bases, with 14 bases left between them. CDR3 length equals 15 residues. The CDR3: CASSPGRAPNQPQHF. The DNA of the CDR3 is TGTGCCAGCAGTCCCGGACGGGCCCCCAATCAGCCCCAGCATTTT.

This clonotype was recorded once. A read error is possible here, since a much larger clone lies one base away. CDR3 sequence: CASSQAWELKGYTF. CDR3 nucleotides: TGTGCCAGCAGCCAAGCTTGGGAATTGAAGGGCTACACCTTC. The V gene is TRBV4-2, the J gene TRBJ1-2; D gene unclear. Looked up from germline, CDR1 is LGHNA and CDR2 is YNFKEQ. Deletions cut 1 base from V and 8 bases from J, with 14 bases between. The CDR3 loop spans 14 amino acids.

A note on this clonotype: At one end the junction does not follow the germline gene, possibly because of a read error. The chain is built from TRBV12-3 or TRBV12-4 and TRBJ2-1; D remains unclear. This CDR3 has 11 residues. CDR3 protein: CTSRIKDEQFF. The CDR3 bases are TGTACCAGCAGAATTAAAGATGAGCAGTTCTTC.

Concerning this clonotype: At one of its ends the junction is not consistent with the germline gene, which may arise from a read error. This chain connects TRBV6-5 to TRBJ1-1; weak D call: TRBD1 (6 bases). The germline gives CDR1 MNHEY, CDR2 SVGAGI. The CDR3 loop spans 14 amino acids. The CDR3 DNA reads TGTGCCCGCAGTAGGGCAGGGGCCCCCACTGAAGCTTTCTTT. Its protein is CARSRAGAPTEAFF.

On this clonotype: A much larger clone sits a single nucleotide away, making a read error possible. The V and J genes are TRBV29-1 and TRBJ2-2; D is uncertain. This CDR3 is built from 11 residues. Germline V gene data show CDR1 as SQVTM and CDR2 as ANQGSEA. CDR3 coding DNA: TGCAGCGTTTCGAACACCTGGGAGCTGTTTTTT. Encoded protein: CSVSNTWELFF.

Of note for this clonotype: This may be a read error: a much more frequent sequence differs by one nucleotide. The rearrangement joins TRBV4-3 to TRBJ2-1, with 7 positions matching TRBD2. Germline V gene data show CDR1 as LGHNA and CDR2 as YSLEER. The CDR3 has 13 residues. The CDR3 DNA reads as TGCACCAGCAGCCAAGAACCGGGAGGTGAGCAGTTCTTC. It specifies CTSSQEPGGEQFF.

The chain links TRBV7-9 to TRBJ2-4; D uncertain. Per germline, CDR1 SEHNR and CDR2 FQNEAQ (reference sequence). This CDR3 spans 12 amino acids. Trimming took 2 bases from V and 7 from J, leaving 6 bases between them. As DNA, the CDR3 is TGTGCCAGCAGCTTAAAAGGGAACATTCAGTACTTC. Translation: CASSLKGNIQYF. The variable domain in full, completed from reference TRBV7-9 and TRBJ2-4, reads DTGVSQNPRHKITKRGQNVTFRCDPISEHNRLYWYRQTLGQGPEFLTYFQNEAQLEKSRLLSDRFSAERPKGSFSTLEIQRTEQGDSAMYLCASSLKGNIQYFGAGTRLSVL.

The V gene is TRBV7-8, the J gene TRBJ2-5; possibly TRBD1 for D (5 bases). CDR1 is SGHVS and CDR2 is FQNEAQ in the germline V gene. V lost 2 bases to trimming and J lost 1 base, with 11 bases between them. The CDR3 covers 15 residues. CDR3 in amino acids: CASSLRGYSQETQYF. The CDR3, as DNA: TGTGCCAGCAGCTTAAGGGGCTACTCCCAAGAGACCCAGTACTTC.

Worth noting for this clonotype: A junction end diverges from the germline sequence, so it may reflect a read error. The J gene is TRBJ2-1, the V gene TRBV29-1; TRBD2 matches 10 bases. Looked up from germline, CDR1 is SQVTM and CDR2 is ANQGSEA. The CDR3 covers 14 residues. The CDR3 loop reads CNVEPSGRPNEQFF. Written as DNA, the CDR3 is TGCAACGTTGAGCCTAGCGGGAGACCGAATGAGCAGTTTTTC.

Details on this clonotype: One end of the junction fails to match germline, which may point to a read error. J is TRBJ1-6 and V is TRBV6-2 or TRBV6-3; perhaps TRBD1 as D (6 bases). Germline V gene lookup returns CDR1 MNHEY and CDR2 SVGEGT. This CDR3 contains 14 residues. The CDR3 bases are TGTGCCAGCAGTCGGACAGAAGCCAGTTCACCCATCCACTTT. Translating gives CASSRTEASSPIHF.

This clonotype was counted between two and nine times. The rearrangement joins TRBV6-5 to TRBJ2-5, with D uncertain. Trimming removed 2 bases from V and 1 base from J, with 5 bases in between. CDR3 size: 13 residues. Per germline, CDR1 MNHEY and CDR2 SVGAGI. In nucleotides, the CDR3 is TGTGCCAGCAGTTACGAGTTCCAAGAGACCCAGTACTTC. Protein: CASSYEFQETQYF.

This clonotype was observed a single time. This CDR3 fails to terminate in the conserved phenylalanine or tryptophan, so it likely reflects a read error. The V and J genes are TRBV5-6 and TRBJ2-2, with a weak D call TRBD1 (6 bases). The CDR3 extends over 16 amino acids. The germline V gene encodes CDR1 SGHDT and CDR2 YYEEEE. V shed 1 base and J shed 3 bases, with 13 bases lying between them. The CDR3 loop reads CASSLPGDVDTGELFL. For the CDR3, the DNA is TGTGCCAGCAGCTTGCCAGGGGATGTGGACACCGGGGAGCTGTTTCTT.

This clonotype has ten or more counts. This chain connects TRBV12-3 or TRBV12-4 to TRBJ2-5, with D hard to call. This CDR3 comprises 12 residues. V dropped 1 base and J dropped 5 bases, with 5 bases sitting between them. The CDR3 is CASSLVMETQYF. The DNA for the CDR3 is TGTGCCAGCAGTTTAGTGATGGAGACCCAGTACTTC.

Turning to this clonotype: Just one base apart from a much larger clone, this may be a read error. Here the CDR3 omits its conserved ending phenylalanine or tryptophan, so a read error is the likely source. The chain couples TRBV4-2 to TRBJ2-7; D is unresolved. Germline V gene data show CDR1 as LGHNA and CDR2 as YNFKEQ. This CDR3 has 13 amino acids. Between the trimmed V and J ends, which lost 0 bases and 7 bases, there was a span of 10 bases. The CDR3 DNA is TGTGCCAGCAGCCAAGATTGGCCTCGAGAGCAGTACTAC. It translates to CASSQDWPREQYY.

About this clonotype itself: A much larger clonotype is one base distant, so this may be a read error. CDR3 DNA: TGTGCCAGCAGCTTGGCTCTGAACACTGAAGTTTTCTTT. It yields the protein CASSLALNTEVFF. The chain carries TRBV5-5 and TRBJ1-1; D is undetermined. The CDR3 loop spans 13 amino acids. Germline V lookup: CDR1 SGHKS, CDR2 YYEKEE (reference sequence).